This record covers a single TCR beta chain. Antigen specificity is unknown. The sample originates from a study of immune evolution from preneoplasia to lung adenocarcinoma. Assay used: immunoSEQ multiplex PCR; TCRdb lists only in-frame clones, some missing. The sample yields 5,500 to 7,000 clones, around 73% seen once. Patients had resection in Japan or China between about 2014 and 2018. Points from the study as a whole: T cell clonality was higher in KRAS-mutant than EGFR-mutant or wild-type nodules. Later-stage lesions appeared to have more T cells, more diversity, less clonality.

This CDR3 spans 15 amino acids. CDR1 and CDR2 from the germline V gene are SQVTM and ANQGSEA. The V gene lost 1 base and the J gene lost 1 base, with 12 bases spanning the gap. The sample taken for sequencing was FFPE lung adenocarcinoma in situ tissue. V gene TRBV29-1 combines with J gene TRBJ2-3; tentatively, D is TRBD2 (5 bases). The clonotype originates from a donor of 70 years or more with lung adenocarcinoma. CDR3 sequence (DNA): TGCAGCGTTGAAGTTCGGACTCGCGGCACAGATACGCAGTATTTT. It translates to CSVEVRTRGTDTQYF.